Listed here are 26 T cell receptor beta chains from one sample, sequenced in a study of graft-versus-host responses after intestinal transplantation. These receptors have no known antigen. The table came from immunoSEQ multiplex PCR; TCRdb's copy has only in-frame clones and leaves some out. The table records 85,000 to 90,000 clones, roughly 92% of them present only once. The sequenced sample was unstimulated CD4+ T cells sorted from spleen or lymph node cells, obtained before intestinal transplant. The source of these receptors is a human donor who received an intestinal transplant.

The V gene is TRBV19, the J gene TRBJ1-5, with unresolved D. The CDR3 length is 12 residues. CDR1 is LNHDA and CDR2 is SQIVND in the germline V gene (reference sequence). The V gene lost 7 bases and the J gene lost 5 bases, with 9 bases spanning the gap. CDR3 DNA sequence: TGTGCCAGTACTGCCGGGGATCAGCCCCAGCATTTT. Encoded protein: CASTAGDQPQHF.

J is TRBJ2-4 and V is TRBV6-1; D may be TRBD2 (5 bases). Germline loops: CDR1 MNHNS, CDR2 SASEGT. Deletions cut 2 bases from V and 0 bases from J, with 11 bases between. This CDR3 spans 16 amino acids. The CDR3 reads CASSERLALAKNIQYF. CDR3 DNA sequence: TGTGCCAGCAGTGAAAGGCTAGCTCTAGCCAAAAACATTCAGTACTTC.

The chain links TRBV12-2 to TRBJ1-5. TRBV12-2 represents a pseudogene. CDR3 length equals 17 residues. CDR3 in amino acids: CASRLRRGGNSNQPQHF. The CDR3 DNA sequence: TGTGCAAGTCGCTTGAGGCGCGGCGGTAATAGCAATCAGCCCCAGCATTTT.

This chain uses TRBV7-3 with TRBJ2-1; 11 bases align to TRBD2. The CDR3 sequence is 16 residues long. Germline V gives CDR1 SGHTA, CDR2 FQGTGA. Trimming took 3 bases from V and 6 from J; bases not matched to a gene: 7. CDR3 nucleotide sequence: TGTGCCAGCAGCTTTAACAGGCTAGCGGGAGGCAATGAGCAGTTCTTC. Translating it yields CASSFNRLAGGNEQFF.

The V call is TRBV9, the J call TRBJ1-3, with TRBD1 identical over 9 bases. Germline V lookup: CDR1 SGDLS, CDR2 YYNGEE. This CDR3 comprises 17 residues. Trimming took 0 bases from V and 2 from J; bases not matched to a gene: 6. CDR3 loop: CASSVGPGQGAGNTIYF. In nucleotides, the CDR3 is TGTGCCAGCAGCGTAGGCCCGGGACAGGGCGCTGGAAACACCATATATTTT.

CDR3 loop: CASSETRTYNQPQHF. The DNA of the CDR3 is TGTGCCAGCAGTGAAACCCGAACTTACAATCAGCCCCAGCATTTT. This rearrangement joins TRBV6-1 to TRBJ1-5; the D is unclear. The CDR3 has 15 amino acids. Deletions cut 2 bases from V and 3 bases from J, with 11 bases between. Germline V gene sequence: CDR1 MNHNS, CDR2 SASEGT.

The chain combines TRBV7-2 with TRBJ1-4; D call uncertain. The CDR3 length is 13 residues. Trimming took 1 base from V and 8 from J, leaving 8 bases between them. Germline-derived CDR1 and CDR2 are SGHTA and FQGNSA. CDR3 bases: TGTGCCAGCAGCTTAGTTTACGGCGAAAAACTGTTTTTT. Amino acid sequence: CASSLVYGEKLFF.

The CDR3 region is CASSSRTGRDDEQFF. The CDR3 DNA follows: TGTGCCAGCAGCTCGCGGACAGGGAGGGACGATGAGCAGTTCTTC. The chain uses TRBV11-3 and TRBJ2-1; TRBD1 is a possible D gene (8 bases). Germline CDR1 and CDR2: SGHNT and YENEEA. Deletions cut 4 bases from V and 8 bases from J, with 18 bases between. The CDR3 consists of 15 residues.

The gene calls are TRBV10-1 and TRBJ2-6, with TRBD2 matching over 10 bases. Germline V lookup: CDR1 WNHNN, CDR2 SYGVQD (reference sequence). This CDR3 region has 16 residues. V lost 3 bases to trimming and J lost 9 bases; unmatched junction nucleotides: 8. The CDR3 region is CASSEPPLAGHNVLTF. CDR3 nucleotide sequence: TGCGCCAGCAGTGAACCACCACTAGCGGGACACAACGTCCTGACTTTC.

This chain links TRBV5-1 with TRBJ2-5, with 11 bases fitting TRBD1. This CDR3 comprises 14 residues. Per germline, CDR1 SGHRS and CDR2 YFSETQ. V was clipped by 4 bases and J by 4 bases; unmatched bases: 3. The CDR3 sequence is CASSPGTGGETQYF. Here the CDR3 DNA reads TGCGCCAGCAGCCCTGGGACAGGGGGAGAGACCCAGTACTTC. The whole variable domain, remainder taken from reference TRBV5-1 and TRBJ2-5, is KAGVTQTPRYLIKTRGQQVTLSCSPISGHRSVSWYQQTPGQGLQFLFEYFSETQRNKGNFPGRFSGRQFSNSRSEMNVSTLELGDSALYLCASSPGTGGETQYFGPGTRLLVL.

The J gene is TRBJ1-4, the V gene TRBV25-1; no firm D call. In germline, CDR1 is MGHDK, CDR2 SYGVNS. The CDR3 extends over 12 amino acids. With 6 bases removed from V and 8 bases from J, the gap between germline ends came to 10 bases. CDR3 nucleotide sequence: TGTGCCAGCAGCCGGGGTAAAGAAAAACTGTTTTTT. It codes for CASSRGKEKLFF.

The rearrangement links TRBV10-3 to TRBJ2-3; D perhaps matches TRBD1 (6 bases). V gave up 4 bases and J gave up 7 bases, with 18 bases separating them. Germline V gives CDR1 ENHRY, CDR2 SYGVKD. This CDR3 region has 15 residues. CDR3: CAISGQGLGTNTQYF. The CDR3 DNA reads TGTGCCATCAGTGGCCAGGGGTTGGGCACGAATACGCAGTATTTT.

The chain joins TRBV6-5 to TRBJ2-5; D not certain. CDR3 length: 14 residues. The V and J ends lost 0 bases and 2 bases respectively, with 7 bases between them. Per germline, CDR1 MNHEY and CDR2 SVGAGI. CDR3: CASSYSGYQETQYF. The CDR3, as DNA: TGTGCCAGCAGTTACTCGGGGTATCAAGAGACCCAGTACTTC.

CDR3 DNA sequence: TGTGCCAGCAGTTACGGGGACAGGGGCTATGGCTACACCTTC. Translating gives CASSYGDRGYGYTF. The V and J genes are TRBV6-6 and TRBJ1-2; 10 nucleotides agree with TRBD1. CDR1 is MNHNY and CDR2 is SVGAGI in the germline V gene (reference sequence). J gave up 4 bases and V 2 bases, and 1 base lay outside the gene matches. The CDR3 is 14 residues long.

The chain uses TRBV21-1 and TRBJ2-5; TRBD2 was called by the table and not checked on the DNA. TRBV21-1 is recorded as a pseudogene. The length of the CDR3 is 16 residues. The DNA for the CDR3 is TGTGCCAGCAGCAAAGGTGGGGCGGGAGTTCAAGAGACCCAGTACTTC. Its translation is CASSKGGAGVQETQYF.

This clone was recorded only once. V usage is TRBV2 and J usage is TRBJ1-3; D perhaps matches TRBD1 (5 bases). This CDR3 is 15 amino acids long. Trimming cost V 6 bases and J 0 bases, with 12 bases left between them. Per germline, CDR1 SNHLY and CDR2 FYNNEI. The CDR3, as DNA: TGTGCCAGCAGCGCAATCCAGGGCTCTGGAAACACCATATATTTT. Protein: CASSAIQGSGNTIYF. Filled out from reference TRBV2 and TRBJ1-3, the complete variable domain reads EPEVTQTPSHQVTQMGQEVILRCVPISNHLYFYWYRQILGQKVEFLVSFYNNEISEKSEIFDDQFSVERPDGSNFTLKIRSTKLEDSAMYFCASSAIQGSGNTIYFGEGSWLTVV.

J is TRBJ2-3 and V is TRBV28, with 7 bases identical to TRBD2. Germline values: CDR1 MDHEN, CDR2 SYDVKM. This CDR3 is built from 13 residues. The trim removed 5 bases at V and 4 bases at J, leaving 3 bases unmatched. In DNA, the CDR3 is TGTGCCAGCAGTCGACTAGCACCAGATACGCAGTATTTT. It codes for CASSRLAPDTQYF.

The chain combines TRBV6-4 with TRBJ2-3; the match to TRBD2 covers 13 bases. Germline values: CDR1 MRHNA, CDR2 SNTAGT. Trimming cost V 5 bases and J 4 bases; bases outside gene matches: 3. CDR3 length equals 15 residues. Written as DNA, the CDR3 is TGTGCCAGCAGTCAACTAGCGGGAGGGGCAGATACGCAGTATTTT. Amino acid sequence: CASSQLAGGADTQYF.

The rearrangement links TRBV4-2 to TRBJ2-1, with TRBD2 matching 16 bases. This CDR3 comprises 18 residues. J gave up 2 bases and V 4 bases, and 5 bases lay outside the gene matches. Germline assignment: CDR1 LGHNA and CDR2 YNFKEQ. Here the CDR3 reads CASSRTGTSGRAYNEQFF. As DNA, the CDR3 is TGTGCCAGCAGCCGGACCGGGACTAGCGGGAGGGCCTACAATGAGCAGTTCTTC.

The rearrangement links TRBV5-5 to TRBJ2-1, with 7 bases matching TRBD2. The germline V gene has CDR1 SGHKS and CDR2 YYEKEE (reference sequence). Losses at the gene ends were 2 bases for V and 8 bases for J; bases not matched to a gene: 19. The CDR3 has 18 residues. CDR3 amino acids: CASSLVAGDSTRNYEQFF. The DNA for the CDR3 is TGTGCCAGCAGCTTAGTGGCGGGAGACTCTACACGGAATTATGAGCAGTTCTTC.

This chain joins TRBV6-1 and TRBJ2-7; D remains unclear. Trimming cost V 2 bases and J 3 bases, with 11 bases left between them. Germline assignment: CDR1 MNHNS and CDR2 SASEGT. The CDR3 totals 14 residues. The CDR3 region has the DNA TGTGCCAGCAGTGAAACAAGGCGACTCTACGAGCAGTACTTC. Amino acid sequence: CASSETRRLYEQYF.

To note about this clone: The same CDR3 also results from other DNA sequences found in this sample. The genes are TRBV5-1 and TRBJ2-7; 9 nucleotides line up with TRBD1. CDR3 length: 15 residues. J lost 4 bases, V lost 4 bases, and 9 bases had no gene match. Per the germline V gene, CDR1 is SGHRS and CDR2 is YFSETQ. The CDR3 coding sequence is TGCGCCAGCAGCCTTGGGGACAGGGCCTTATACGAGCAGTACTTC. Its translation is CASSLGDRALYEQYF.

V and J are TRBV6-1 and TRBJ2-3, with D perhaps matching TRBD1 (5 bases). Germline lookup yields CDR1 MNHNS and CDR2 SASEGT. This CDR3 region has 13 residues. Trimming pared 8 bases from V and 4 bases from J, leaving 13 bases between. CDR3 coding DNA: TGTGCCAGCGAGGCCAGGGTGCCAGATACGCAGTATTTT. This gives the protein CASEARVPDTQYF.

The chain carries TRBV30 and TRBJ2-3; D uncertain. CDR1 is GTSNPN, CDR2 SVGIG, per germline (reference sequence). Trimming shortened V by 3 bases and J by 0 bases, and 1 base separated the two germline ends. The CDR3 contains 11 residues. CDR3: CAWRSTDTQYF. The CDR3, as DNA: TGTGCCTGGAGGAGCACAGATACGCAGTATTTT.

The rearrangement uses TRBV7-9 and TRBJ2-7; D is uncertain. The CDR3 has 17 amino acids. With 4 bases removed from V and 7 bases from J, the gap between germline ends came to 26 bases. The germline V gene encodes CDR1 SEHNR and CDR2 FQNEAQ (reference sequence). CDR3 sequence (DNA): TGTGCCAGCAGCTCGACCGCCCGGGTGGAAGATTCGTGGGAGCAGTACTTC. Amino acid sequence: CASSSTARVEDSWEQYF. The full variable domain, in which reference TRBV7-9 and TRBJ2-7 provide the parts outside the CDR3, is DTGVSQNPRHKITKRGQNVTFRCDPISEHNRLYWYRQTLGQGPEFLTYFQNEAQLEKSRLLSDRFSAERPKGSFSTLEIQRTEQGDSAMYLCASSSTARVEDSWEQYFGPGTRLTVT.

CDR3 protein: CAWSVRRVGTEAFF. CDR3 bases: TGTGCCTGGAGTGTAAGGAGGGTAGGCACTGAAGCTTTCTTT. This rearrangement joins TRBV30 to TRBJ1-1; D call uncertain. Trimming took 0 bases from V and 4 from J, leaving 12 bases between them. Germline V gives CDR1 GTSNPN, CDR2 SVGIG (reference sequence). The CDR3 extends over 14 amino acids.